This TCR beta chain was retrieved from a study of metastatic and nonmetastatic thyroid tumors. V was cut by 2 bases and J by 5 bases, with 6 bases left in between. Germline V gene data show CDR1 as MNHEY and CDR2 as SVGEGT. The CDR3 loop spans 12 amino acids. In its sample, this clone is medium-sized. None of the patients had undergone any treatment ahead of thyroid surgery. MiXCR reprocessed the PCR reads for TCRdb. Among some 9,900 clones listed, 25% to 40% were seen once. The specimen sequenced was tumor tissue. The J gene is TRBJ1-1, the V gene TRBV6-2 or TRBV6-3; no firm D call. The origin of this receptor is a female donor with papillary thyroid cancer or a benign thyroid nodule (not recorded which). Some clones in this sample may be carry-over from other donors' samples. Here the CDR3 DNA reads TGTGCCAGCAGTTACCTGGGGACTGAAGCTTTCTTT. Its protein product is CASSYLGTEAFF.